These 8 T cell receptor beta chains came from one sample sequenced in a study of T cell responses to AZD1222 COVID-19 vaccine. Some clones are missing from TCRdb's copy, which holds only in-frame ones; the method was immunoSEQ multiplex PCR. There are about 110,000 clones in the sample; about 82% occur only once, and approximately 3.3% lies in the top ten. Sequencing used peripheral blood, obtained on day 0 of AZD1222 vaccination. The receptors were sampled from an adult in good health.

V and J are TRBV11-2 and TRBJ1-5; D is unresolved. CDR1 SGHAT and CDR2 FQNNGV come from the germline V gene. Trimming left V 8 bases short and J 0 bases short, with 8 bases between. The CDR3 runs 13 residues. CDR3 sequence: CASHSNSNQPQHF. The CDR3 coding sequence is TGTGCCAGCCACAGTAATAGCAATCAGCCCCAGCATTTT.

The rearrangement joins TRBV5-4 to TRBJ2-7; 7 nucleotides line up with TRBD2. CDR3 length equals 13 residues. With 3 bases clipped from V and 4 bases from J, the junction kept 4 bases outside the gene matches. The germline V gene encodes CDR1 SGHNT and CDR2 YYREEE (reference sequence). The CDR3: CASSSWTSYEQYF. CDR3 nucleotides: TGTGCCAGCAGCTCCTGGACTAGTTACGAGCAGTACTTC.

The CDR3 region is CASSLVVTERYNEQFF. The CDR3 coding sequence is TGTGCCAGCAGCTTGGTCGTGACAGAGCGGTACAATGAGCAGTTCTTC. The V gene is TRBV5-6, the J gene TRBJ2-1, with D perhaps being TRBD1 or TRBD2 (5 bases each). The V gene lost 0 bases and the J gene lost 4 bases, with 14 bases spanning the gap. The CDR3 has 16 residues. In germline, CDR1 is SGHDT, CDR2 YYEEEE.

The chain carries TRBV9 and TRBJ1-6; TRBD1 is a possible D gene (5 bases). Trimming took 2 bases from V and 8 from J, leaving 11 bases between them. The CDR3 runs 14 residues. CDR1 and CDR2 (germline): SGDLS, YYNGEE. CDR3 residues: CASSVRVRDSPLHF. The CDR3 DNA sequence: TGTGCCAGCAGCGTCAGGGTTCGGGATTCACCCCTCCACTTT.

This clone was seen a handful of times. The chain links TRBV6-2 or TRBV6-3 to TRBJ2-7, with D unresolved. Looked up from germline, CDR1 is MNHEY and CDR2 is SVGEGT. This CDR3 comprises 15 residues. V was pared by 3 bases and J by 3 bases, with 15 bases between. CDR3 amino acids: CASSYLAPGRYEQYF. As DNA, the CDR3 is TGTGCCAGCAGTTATCTTGCCCCAGGTCGCTACGAGCAGTACTTC.

This chain's CDR3 is CASSRQPHSGNTIYF. In nucleotides, the CDR3 is TGTGCCAGCAGCCGCCAGCCTCACTCTGGAAACACCATATATTTT. The chain uses TRBV7-2 and TRBJ1-3; D ambiguous. Germline CDR1 and CDR2: SGHTA and FQGNSA. V lost 5 bases to trimming and J lost 0 bases, with 11 bases between them. The CDR3 has 15 residues. The full variable domain, with the rest looked up from reference TRBV7-2 and TRBJ1-3, is GAGVSQSPSNKVTEKGKDVELRCDPISGHTALYWYRQSLGQGLEFLIYFQGNSAPDKSGLPSDRFSAERTGGSVSTLTIQRTQQEDSAVYLCASSRQPHSGNTIYFGEGSWLTVV.

V usage is TRBV18 and J usage is TRBJ2-3; 14 bases fit TRBD2. V was clipped by 2 bases and J by 0 bases; unmatched bases: 7. The CDR3 runs to 19 residues. Germline CDR1 KGHSH, CDR2 LQKENI. The CDR3 region is CASSPKRTSGGPSTDTQYF. CDR3 coding DNA: TGTGCCAGCTCACCAAAAAGGACTAGCGGGGGGCCTAGCACAGATACGCAGTATTTT.

The chain uses TRBV7-7 and TRBJ2-3; D might be TRBD1 or TRBD2, each matching 5 bases. The CDR3 length is 20 residues. Germline V gene lookup returns CDR1 SSHAT and CDR2 FNYEAQ (reference sequence). V was cut by 7 bases and J by 2 bases, with 31 bases left in between. This CDR3 reads CASTIIRNPPSGTHTDTQYF. For the CDR3, the DNA is TGTGCCAGCACCATCATCCGGAACCCCCCCTCCGGGACCCACACAGATACGCAGTATTTT.